The rows below give T cell receptor beta chains drawn from one sample of a study of control samples from healthy donors and cancer patients. The protocol was immunoSEQ multiplex PCR, while the TCRdb copy is restricted to in-frame clones and leaves out a portion. The sample holds approximately 99,000 clones, roughly 79% seen once. Specimen: blood. Receptor source: a man aged 18 to 30 in good health. Each CDR3 is given with its conserved first and last residue. D genes are given only for firm matches. Clone size is given for some rows only: seen once, a few or many times, or a class if the clone is expanded.

J gene: TRBJ2-5; V gene: TRBV29-1; D gene: -; clone size: -; CDR3 protein: CSVEQTGPRAQYF; CDR3 DNA: TGCAGCGTTGAACAAACAGGGCCCAGGGCCCAGTACTTC
J gene: TRBJ1-2; V gene: TRBV6-2/TRBV6-3; D gene: TRBD1; clone size: -; CDR3 protein: CASSSSKGQSYYGYTF; CDR3 DNA: TGTGCCAGCAGTTCTTCAAAGGGACAGTCCTACTATGGCTACACCTTC
J gene: TRBJ1-2; V gene: TRBV29-1; D gene: TRBD1; clone size: -; CDR3 protein: CSGKTGDYGYTF; CDR3 DNA: TGCAGCGGCAAGACAGGGGACTATGGCTACACCTTC
J gene: TRBJ2-3; V gene: TRBV5-1; D gene: -; clone size: -; CDR3 protein: CASSGGTDTQYF; CDR3 DNA: TGCGCCAGCAGCGGGGGGACAGATACGCAGTATTTT
J gene: TRBJ1-6; V gene: TRBV7-2; D gene: -; clone size: -; CDR3 protein: CASSTRQVNSPLHF; CDR3 DNA: TGTGCCAGCAGCACCCGACAGGTTAATTCACCCCTCCACTTT
J gene: TRBJ2-7; V gene: TRBV19; D gene: -; clone size: -; CDR3 protein: CASSLKDQDEQYF; CDR3 DNA: TGTGCCAGTAGTCTGAAGGACCAAGACGAGCAGTACTTC
J gene: TRBJ1-5; V gene: TRBV15; D gene: -; clone size: -; CDR3 protein: CATKLDNQPQHF; CDR3 DNA: TGTGCCACCAAGCTGGATAATCAGCCCCAGCATTTT
J gene: TRBJ2-5; V gene: TRBV7-7; D gene: -; clone size: -; CDR3 protein: CASSSGETQYF; CDR3 DNA: TGTGCTAGCAGCAGCGGAGAGACCCAGTACTTC
J gene: TRBJ2-7; V gene: TRBV7-8; D gene: -; clone size: -; CDR3 protein: CASSLDRDSYEQYF; CDR3 DNA: TGTGCCAGCAGCTTAGACAGGGACTCCTACGAGCAGTACTTC
J gene: TRBJ2-3; V gene: TRBV5-1; D gene: -; clone size: -; CDR3 protein: CASSLNGGTDTQYF; CDR3 DNA: TGCGCCAGCAGCTTGAACGGGGGAACAGATACGCAGTATTTT
J gene: TRBJ2-3; V gene: TRBV19; D gene: TRBD1; clone size: -; CDR3 protein: CASSQLERQGITDTQYF; CDR3 DNA: TGTGCCAGTAGCCAACTCGAGAGACAGGGGATCACAGATACGCAGTATTTT
J gene: TRBJ2-6; V gene: TRBV6-5; D gene: TRBD1; clone size: few; CDR3 protein: CASRNRGPGANVLTF; CDR3 DNA: TGTGCCAGCAGAAACAGGGGACCTGGGGCCAACGTCCTGACTTTC
J gene: TRBJ1-4; V gene: TRBV4-3; D gene: -; clone size: -; CDR3 protein: CASSNHIGGGATNEKLFF; CDR3 DNA: TGCGCCAGCAGCAACCACATCGGGGGCGGTGCAACTAATGAAAAACTGTTTTTT
J gene: TRBJ1-2; V gene: TRBV24-1; D gene: -; clone size: -; CDR3 protein: CATSRGEWIYGYTF; CDR3 DNA: TGTGCCACCAGTAGAGGGGAGTGGATCTATGGCTACACCTTC
J gene: TRBJ2-2; V gene: TRBV7-2; D gene: TRBD1; clone size: -; CDR3 protein: CASSLWRDRAFLSGELFF; CDR3 DNA: TGTGCCAGCAGCTTGTGGCGGGACAGGGCGTTTTTGTCCGGGGAGCTGTTTTTT
J gene: TRBJ2-3; V gene: TRBV7-9; D gene: TRBD2; clone size: few; CDR3 protein: CASSYSGGASDTQYF; CDR3 DNA: TGTGCCAGCAGTTATAGCGGGGGGGCCTCAGATACGCAGTATTTT
J gene: TRBJ2-3; V gene: TRBV4-2; D gene: TRBD2; clone size: few; CDR3 protein: CASSTGLAGAKTDTQYF; CDR3 DNA: TGTGCCAGCAGTACGGGACTAGCGGGGGCGAAGACAGATACGCAGTATTTT
J gene: TRBJ1-1; V gene: TRBV7-8; D gene: TRBD1; clone size: -; CDR3 protein: CASSLADRGTEAFF; CDR3 DNA: TGTGCCAGCAGCTTAGCGGACAGGGGCACTGAAGCTTTCTTT
J gene: TRBJ2-7; V gene: TRBV6-2/TRBV6-3; D gene: TRBD1; clone size: -; CDR3 protein: CASSLRDRGDSYEQYF; CDR3 DNA: TGTGCCAGCAGCCTCCGGGACAGGGGGGACTCCTACGAGCAGTACTTC
J gene: TRBJ1-6; V gene: TRBV30; D gene: TRBD1; clone size: once; CDR3 protein: CAWSPGQGGSPLHF; CDR3 DNA: TGTGCCTGGAGTCCGGGACAGGGAGGATCACCCCTCCACTTT
J gene: TRBJ2-3; V gene: TRBV28; D gene: -; clone size: once; CDR3 protein: CATRAPSAGKDTQYF; CDR3 DNA: TGTGCCACCAGAGCCCCTTCGGCGGGGAAAGATACGCAGTATTTT
J gene: TRBJ1-2; V gene: TRBV28; D gene: -; clone size: few; CDR3 protein: CASSAPRGGYGYTF; CDR3 DNA: TGTGCCAGCAGTGCTCCCCGGGGGGGCTATGGCTACACCTTC
J gene: TRBJ1-1; V gene: TRBV27; D gene: -; clone size: -; CDR3 protein: CASSLSNRALEAFF; CDR3 DNA: TGTGCCAGCAGTTTATCCAACCGAGCCCTTGAAGCTTTCTTT
J gene: TRBJ1-1; V gene: TRBV6-5; D gene: TRBD1; clone size: few; CDR3 protein: CAGTGRGEAFF; CDR3 DNA: TGTGCCGGGACAGGGAGGGGTGAAGCTTTCTTT
J gene: TRBJ1-6; V gene: TRBV2; D gene: -; clone size: once; CDR3 protein: CASSESQVKRSPLHF; CDR3 DNA: TGTGCCAGCAGTGAAAGTCAGGTCAAACGTTCACCCCTCCACTTT
J gene: TRBJ1-2; V gene: TRBV20-1; D gene: -; clone size: -; CDR3 protein: CSSTYGYTF; CDR3 DNA: TGCAGCTCTACCTATGGCTACACCTTC
J gene: TRBJ1-4; V gene: TRBV4-1; D gene: TRBD1; clone size: -; CDR3 protein: CASSVPGTGNEKLFF; CDR3 DNA: TGCGCCAGCAGCGTGCCCGGGACAGGGAATGAAAAACTGTTTTTT
J gene: TRBJ1-5; V gene: TRBV6-2/TRBV6-3; D gene: -; clone size: few; CDR3 protein: CASSYINQPQHF; CDR3 DNA: TGTGCCAGCAGTTACATCAATCAGCCCCAGCATTTT
J gene: TRBJ2-1; V gene: TRBV30; D gene: TRBD2; clone size: once; CDR3 protein: CAFSGTSRTTWFF; CDR3 DNA: TGTGCCTTCTCCGGGACTAGCAGGACTACGTGGTTCTTC
J gene: TRBJ2-7; V gene: TRBV2; D gene: TRBD1; clone size: -; CDR3 protein: CASSRDRGYEQYF; CDR3 DNA: TGTGCCAGCAGCCGGGACAGGGGCTACGAGCAGTACTTC
J gene: TRBJ1-6; V gene: TRBV27; D gene: -; clone size: -; CDR3 protein: CASSLTDRTHNSPLHF; CDR3 DNA: TGTGCCAGCAGTTTGACCGACAGGACCCATAATTCACCCCTCCACTTT
J gene: TRBJ2-7; V gene: TRBV5-1; D gene: -; clone size: -; CDR3 protein: CASSLSPMDGRATYEQYF; CDR3 DNA: TGCGCCAGCAGCTTGTCCCCTATGGACGGCCGGGCAACCTACGAGCAGTACTTC
J gene: TRBJ1-5; V gene: TRBV28; D gene: TRBD1; clone size: -; CDR3 protein: CASSARDRRGQPQHF; CDR3 DNA: TGTGCCAGCAGTGCTCGGGACAGACGGGGTCAGCCCCAGCATTTT
J gene: TRBJ2-1; V gene: TRBV3-1/TRBV3-2; D gene: -; clone size: -; CDR3 protein: CASSRGGEPYNEQFF; CDR3 DNA: TGTGCCAGCAGCCGAGGTGGGGAGCCATACAATGAGCAGTTCTTC
J gene: TRBJ1-2; V gene: TRBV7-2; D gene: TRBD1; clone size: -; CDR3 protein: CASSFGTGVVGYTF; CDR3 DNA: TGTGCCAGCAGCTTCGGGACAGGGGTAGTTGGCTACACCTTC
J gene: TRBJ1-1; V gene: TRBV2; D gene: TRBD1; clone size: -; CDR3 protein: CASTRDRAETEAFF; CDR3 DNA: TGTGCCAGCACCAGAGACAGGGCCGAAACTGAAGCTTTCTTT
J gene: TRBJ1-4; V gene: TRBV5-6; D gene: TRBD1; clone size: -; CDR3 protein: CASSSYRGLVEKLFF; CDR3 DNA: TGTGCCAGCAGCTCTTACAGGGGGCTTGTTGAAAAACTGTTTTTT
J gene: TRBJ2-7; V gene: TRBV15; D gene: -; clone size: -; CDR3 protein: CATSRAGGQGNEQYF; CDR3 DNA: TGTGCCACCAGCAGAGCAGGAGGGCAGGGCAACGAGCAGTACTTC
J gene: TRBJ2-7; V gene: TRBV28; D gene: TRBD1; clone size: -; CDR3 protein: CASSPGTGGPYEQYF; CDR3 DNA: TGTGCCAGCAGTCCCGGGACAGGGGGTCCCTACGAGCAGTACTTC
J gene: TRBJ2-2; V gene: TRBV30; D gene: -; clone size: -; CDR3 protein: CAWNSGQGDLELFF; CDR3 DNA: -
J gene: TRBJ1-5; V gene: TRBV14; D gene: -; clone size: -; CDR3 protein: CASSQTSCNQPQHF; CDR3 DNA: TGTGCCAGCAGCCAGACTTCCTGCAATCAGCCCCAGCATTTT
J gene: TRBJ1-2; V gene: TRBV28; D gene: -; clone size: -; CDR3 protein: CASFPDGTPTNYGYTF; CDR3 DNA: TGTGCCAGCTTCCCTGACGGGACACCAACTAACTATGGCTACACCTTC
J gene: TRBJ2-7; V gene: TRBV6-6; D gene: -; clone size: -; CDR3 protein: CASSYSSSYEQYF; CDR3 DNA: TGTGCCAGCAGTTACTCGTCTAGCTACGAGCAGTACTTC
J gene: TRBJ2-5; V gene: TRBV11-2; D gene: -; clone size: -; CDR3 protein: CASSNDRQYQETQYF; CDR3 DNA: TGTGCCAGCAGCAACGACCGACAGTACCAAGAGACCCAGTACTTC
J gene: TRBJ2-3; V gene: TRBV2; D gene: TRBD2; clone size: -; CDR3 protein: CASTTRDYTDTQYF; CDR3 DNA: TGTGCCAGCACCACAAGGGACTACACAGATACGCAGTATTTT